Following are 13 T cell receptor beta chains from one sample sequenced in a study of control samples from healthy donors and cancer patients. Repertoires were generated with immunoSEQ multiplex PCR, while TCRdb's copy carries only in-frame clones and drops some. The sample records some 35,000 clones, roughly 92% being singletons. Sequencing was done on a sample of PBMCs. Source of these receptors: a middle-aged man with colorectal cancer.

This clone was observed a few times. This chain links TRBV7-9 with TRBJ1-6, with 7 bases lining up with TRBD1. V gave up 4 bases and J gave up 6 bases; unmatched junction bases: 3. Germline assignment: CDR1 SEHNR and CDR2 FQNEAQ (reference sequence). The CDR3 has 14 residues. In nucleotides, the CDR3 is TGTGCCAGCAGCTCAGGGACAGCTAATTCACCCCTCCACTTT. Residues: CASSSGTANSPLHF.

This chain joins TRBV4-2 and TRBJ2-1; D perhaps matches TRBD1 (7 bases). CDR1 LGHNA and CDR2 YNFKEQ come from the germline V gene. CDR3 length: 17 residues. V was trimmed by 4 bases and J by 2 bases, leaving 18 bases between them. The CDR3 is CASSLRNRGGPYNEQFF. As DNA, the CDR3 is TGTGCCAGCAGCCTACGAAACAGGGGAGGTCCCTACAATGAGCAGTTCTTC.

This clone was detected once. The chain combines TRBV5-1 with TRBJ2-5; 7 positions agree with TRBD1. The germline gives CDR1 SGHRS, CDR2 YFSETQ. V trimming: 4 bases; J trimming: 1 base; junction bases outside the gene matches: 7. This CDR3 is built from 15 residues. The CDR3 protein is CASSIQGQSQETQYF. The CDR3, as DNA: TGCGCCAGCAGCATACAGGGACAGAGCCAAGAGACCCAGTACTTC.

The rearrangement joins TRBV6-5 to TRBJ2-7; weak D call: TRBD1 (5 bases). V was cut by 0 bases and J by 4 bases, with 13 bases left in between. The germline gives CDR1 MNHEY, CDR2 SVGAGI. The CDR3 consists of 15 residues. CDR3 amino acids: CASSYSTQGSYEQYF. The CDR3 coding sequence is TGTGCCAGCAGTTACTCGACCCAGGGATCGTACGAGCAGTACTTC.

This chain joins TRBV4-3 and TRBJ2-5, with 10 bases aligning to TRBD1. Trimming at V came to 0 bases and at J to 7 bases, leaving 11 bases not matched to a gene. The CDR3 runs 17 residues. Germline CDR1 LGHNA, CDR2 YSLEER. The CDR3 loop reads CASSQDLGTGDGGTQYF. CDR3 DNA: TGCGCCAGCAGCCAAGATCTAGGGACAGGGGATGGGGGGACCCAGTACTTC.

The V call is TRBV12-5, the J call TRBJ1-6; 7 bases fit TRBD1. The length of the CDR3 is 13 residues. Per germline, CDR1 LGHNT and CDR2 FRNRAP. The DNA for the CDR3 is TGTGCGAGCGAGAGGGACAGCAATTCACCCCTCCACTTT. Protein: CASERDSNSPLHF.

The V and J genes are TRBV11-2 and TRBJ2-5; TRBD2 is a possible D gene (5 bases). This CDR3 has 14 residues. Between the trimmed V and J ends, which lost 0 bases and 4 bases, there was a span of 9 bases. CDR1 SGHAT and CDR2 FQNNGV come from the germline V gene. CDR3: CASSLDGLRETQYF. Here the CDR3 DNA reads TGTGCCAGCAGCTTAGATGGACTCAGAGAGACCCAGTACTTC.

With respect to this clone: The sample holds other DNA sequences that translate to the same CDR3. The CDR3 DNA sequence: TGTGCCAGCAGCCGGGGCGGAGATCAGCCCCAGCATTTT. Translation gives CASSRGGDQPQHF. The chain combines TRBV3-1 (or the pseudogene TRBV3-2) with TRBJ1-5; weak D call: TRBD1 (5 bases). Trimming shortened V by 4 bases and J by 5 bases, and 9 bases separated the two germline ends. Germline V lookup: CDR1 LGHDT, CDR2 YNNKEL (reference sequence). The CDR3 covers 13 residues.

This clone was seen once. The genes are TRBV2 and TRBJ2-5, with 11 bases identical to TRBD2. The junction had 3 bases not matched to a gene; V was cut back by 1 base and J by 2 bases. Germline loops: CDR1 SNHLY, CDR2 FYNNEI. This CDR3 contains 16 residues. CDR3 residues: CASSEGGLAVQETQYF. CDR3 in DNA: TGTGCCAGCAGTGAAGGGGGACTAGCGGTACAAGAGACCCAGTACTTC.

DNA for the CDR3: TGTGCCAGCAAAACCGGGACCCAATATGGCTACACCTTC. It specifies CASKTGTQYGYTF. J is TRBJ1-2 and V is TRBV6-5, with TRBD1 as a possible D gene (5 bases). Germline CDR1 and CDR2: MNHEY and SVGAGI. Trimming removed 7 bases at V and 5 bases at J, with 14 bases between. This CDR3 comprises 13 residues.

The chain links TRBV7-3 to TRBJ2-3; no reliable D call. This CDR3 spans 14 amino acids. With 5 bases removed from V and 2 bases from J, the gap between germline ends came to 11 bases. Looked up from germline, CDR1 is SGHTA and CDR2 is FQGTGA. CDR3 amino acids: CASSPRPNTDTQYF. CDR3 nucleotide sequence: TGTGCCAGCAGCCCCCGTCCAAACACAGATACGCAGTATTTT.

This clone was counted between two and nine times. The CDR3, as DNA: TGTGCCAGCAGCTTAGGGACACTTAGCAATCAGCCCCAGCATTTT. Protein sequence: CASSLGTLSNQPQHF. This rearrangement joins TRBV5-6 to TRBJ1-5; weak D call: TRBD1 (6 bases). CDR3 length: 15 amino acids. The V gene's germline CDR1 is SGHDT and CDR2 YYEEEE. V was trimmed by 2 bases and J by 0 bases, leaving 9 bases between them. The full variable domain, completed using reference TRBV5-6 and TRBJ1-5, is DAGVTQSPTHLIKTRGQQVTLRCSPKSGHDTVSWYQQALGQGPQFIFQYYEEEERQRGNFPDRFSGHQFPNYSSELNVNALLLGDSALYLCASSLGTLSNQPQHFGDGTRLSIL.

Here the CDR3 DNA reads TGTGCCAGCAGGGACCAGCTGGGCAATCAGCCCCAGCATTTT. It codes for CASRDQLGNQPQHF. This sequence joins TRBV2 and TRBJ1-5; D ambiguous. The CDR3 consists of 14 residues. V lost 6 bases to trimming and J lost 2 bases, with 11 bases between them. Germline CDR1 SNHLY, CDR2 FYNNEI.